This T cell receptor (beta chain) was documented in a study of CD4 T cells in relation to SARS-CoV-2 and coronaviruses. Study-wide background: PBMCs were cultured with antigen for roughly 10 days before TCR beta sequencing. The negative reference was HIV-1 Nef peptide pool or peptide-free culture.

Broader study findings: Monoreactive clones expanded significantly more to SARS-CoV-2 than crossreactive clones did.

The unexposed donors gave CD4+ T cells in about 2011-2019, prior to COVID-19. CD4+ T cells were isolated from the cells after around 9 days of culture. Unexposed-donor CD4+ T cells were probed with SARS-CoV-2 S/N and four cold-coronavirus spikes, cells permitting. As to this clone: Its specificity is unknown.

The V end was cut by 4 bases, the J end by 5 bases, with 13 bases between. CDR1 MNHEY and CDR2 SVGEGT come from the germline V gene. The CDR3 totals 14 residues. Measured with immunoSEQ multiplex PCR; TCRdb has only the in-frame clones, and not every one. The sample consists of 20,000 to 25,000 clones, around 67% of them appearing once. The sequencing sample was made of CD4+ T cells from PBMCs, cultured in vitro. This chain uses TRBV6-2 or TRBV6-3 with TRBJ2-3; D is possibly TRBD2 (6 bases). This TCR derives from a human donor in good health. In DNA, the CDR3 is TGTGCCAGCAGTTCCCGCGGGGTGGTAGATACGCAGTATTTT. Encoded protein: CASSSRGVVDTQYF.